There are a few counts of the clone carrying this TCR beta chain. This sample was included in a study of blood T cells in healthy people across ages. Combining a sample-barcoded 5' primer with a J-beta primer mix, a second PCR ran for 7 to 11 cycles. Using its own MiXCR run on the 5' RACE reads, TCRdb lists one record per CDR3 protein. This sample has 1,800,000 or so distinct CDR3 sequences, with about two fifths found just once. V dropped 2 bases and J dropped 5; count of bases not matched to a gene: 9. This CDR3 spans 15 amino acids. Germline CDR1 reads SQVTM; CDR2 reads ANQGSEA. V gene TRBV29-1 combines with J gene TRBJ2-1; 7 bases agree with TRBD2. The clonotype originates from a human donor in good health. Sequenced input: blood. The CDR3 region is CSVERASGPDNEQFF. CDR3 coding DNA: TGCAGCGTTGAAAGGGCTAGCGGACCTGACAATGAGCAGTTCTTC.